This entry lists 10 T cell receptor beta chains sequenced from one sample in a study of blood T cell repertoires in COVID-19. Profiled with immunoSEQ multiplex PCR; TCRdb holds only in-frame clones, not every one. There are over 250,000 clones in the sample; roughly 87% occur only once, and 8% to 9% lies in the top ten. What was sequenced was PBMCs or T cells enriched from blood (not recorded which). These receptor sequences come from a woman between 18 and 29 years old who had recovered from COVID-19.

The chain recombines TRBV5-8 with TRBJ2-6; D remains unclear. Per germline, CDR1 SGHTS and CDR2 YDEGEE. Trimming took 4 bases from V and 0 from J, leaving 8 bases between them. The CDR3 runs 15 residues. CDR3 residues: CASSAQSSGANVLTF. The CDR3 region has the DNA TGTGCCAGCAGCGCACAGAGCTCTGGGGCCAACGTCCTGACTTTC.

The chain carries TRBV4-1 and TRBJ2-5, with D unresolved. Germline V gene lookup returns CDR1 MGHRA and CDR2 YSYEKL. With 0 bases removed from V and 5 bases from J, the gap between germline ends came to 7 bases. The CDR3 extends over 13 amino acids. CDR3 region: CASSQDGQETQYF. The CDR3 nucleotides are TGCGCCAGCAGCCAAGATGGCCAGGAGACCCAGTACTTC.

The rearrangement uses TRBV3-1 (or the pseudogene TRBV3-2) and TRBJ2-7; perhaps TRBD2 as D (6 bases). Trimming shortened V by 1 base and J by 3 bases, and 16 bases separated the two germline ends. The germline V gene encodes CDR1 LGHDT and CDR2 YNNKEL (reference sequence). The CDR3 sequence is 16 residues long. CDR3 nucleotides: TGTGCCAGCAGCCAAGCCCTAACCGGGACTGGCTACGAGCAGTACTTC. Protein sequence: CASSQALTGTGYEQYF.

This clone was detected only a few times. The V and J genes are TRBV18 and TRBJ2-2, with D possibly TRBD1 on 6 matching bases. Germline CDR1 reads KGHSH; CDR2 reads LQKENI. This CDR3 comprises 16 residues. V gave up 3 bases and J gave up 1 base, with 12 bases separating them. CDR3 nucleotides: TGTGCCAGCTCACCGCTCAGGGGTCAGAACACCGGGGAGCTGTTTTTT. Residues: CASSPLRGQNTGELFF.

This chain joins TRBV7-3 and TRBJ2-2, with 9 bases identical to TRBD2. The germline V gene has CDR1 SGHTA and CDR2 FQGTGA. The CDR3 extends over 15 amino acids. V was pared by 2 bases and J by 11 bases, with 9 bases of the junction left unmatched. CDR3 region: CASSLLWGSGSELFF. CDR3 nucleotides: TGTGCCAGCAGCTTACTCTGGGGTAGCGGGAGTGAGCTGTTTTTT.

V and J are TRBV5-4 and TRBJ1-1; 8 bases are a match to TRBD1. The CDR3 runs 16 residues. Germline values: CDR1 SGHNT, CDR2 YYREEE (reference sequence). Trimming at V came to 4 bases and at J to 1 base, leaving 9 bases not matched to a gene. The CDR3 DNA sequence: TGTGCCAGCAGCCCAAAACAGGGGGAGGGGAACACTGAAGCTTTCTTT. Translated, it gives CASSPKQGEGNTEAFF.

The chain employs TRBV6-5 and TRBJ2-1; TRBD1 matches at 7 bases. The V segment lost 2 bases and the J segment 6 bases; nucleotides outside the gene matches: 7. The CDR3 length is 15 residues. Germline-derived CDR1 and CDR2 are MNHEY and SVGAGI. CDR3 DNA: TGTGCCAGCAGTTACCCTTGGCAGGGGGTCAATGAGCAGTTCTTC. It is translated as CASSYPWQGVNEQFF.

Written as DNA, the CDR3 is TGTGCCAGCAGCTTAGGGTTCGGTTTGCGGGAGTATTACGAGCAGTACTTC. Translated: CASSLGFGLREYYEQYF. The J gene is TRBJ2-7, the V gene TRBV7-9, with TRBD2 identical over 7 bases. The germline V gene has CDR1 SEHNR and CDR2 FQNEAQ (reference sequence). The CDR3 runs 17 residues. V lost 1 base, J lost 4 bases, and 13 bases stayed unmatched.

V and J are TRBV19 and TRBJ1-2; D not resolved. The germline V gene has CDR1 LNHDA and CDR2 SQIVND (reference sequence). The V gene lost 2 bases and the J gene lost 4 bases, with 8 bases spanning the gap. The CDR3 is 13 residues long. The CDR3, as DNA: TGTGCCAGTAGTATAACCACGGGCTATGGCTACACCTTC. This encodes CASSITTGYGYTF.

V and J are TRBV7-2 and TRBJ1-3; D remains ambiguous. In germline, CDR1 is SGHTA, CDR2 FQGNSA. V was clipped by 8 bases and J by 0 bases, with 11 bases between them. The CDR3 runs 14 residues. The CDR3 loop is CASRSQVSGNTIYF. The CDR3 DNA follows: TGTGCCAGCCGGTCCCAGGTCTCTGGAAACACCATATATTTT.